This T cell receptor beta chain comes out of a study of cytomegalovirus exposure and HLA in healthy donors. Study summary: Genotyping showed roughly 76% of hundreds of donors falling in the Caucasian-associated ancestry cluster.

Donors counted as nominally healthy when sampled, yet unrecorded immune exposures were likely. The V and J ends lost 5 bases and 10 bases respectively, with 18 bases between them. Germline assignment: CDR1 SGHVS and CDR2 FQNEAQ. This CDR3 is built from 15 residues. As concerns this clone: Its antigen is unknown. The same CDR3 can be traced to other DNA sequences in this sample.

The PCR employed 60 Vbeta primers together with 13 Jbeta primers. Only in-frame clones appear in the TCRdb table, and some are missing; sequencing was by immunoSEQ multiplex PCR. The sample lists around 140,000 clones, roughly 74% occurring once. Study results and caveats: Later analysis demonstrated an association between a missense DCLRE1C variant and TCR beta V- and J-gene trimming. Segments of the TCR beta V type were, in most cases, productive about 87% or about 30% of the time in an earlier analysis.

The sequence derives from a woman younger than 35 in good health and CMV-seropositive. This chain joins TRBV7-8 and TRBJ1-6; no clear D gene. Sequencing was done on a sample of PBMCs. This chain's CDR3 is CASSPPQVLQSPLHF. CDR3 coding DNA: TGTGCCAGCAGCCCACCGCAGGTGCTGCAATCACCCCTCCACTTT.